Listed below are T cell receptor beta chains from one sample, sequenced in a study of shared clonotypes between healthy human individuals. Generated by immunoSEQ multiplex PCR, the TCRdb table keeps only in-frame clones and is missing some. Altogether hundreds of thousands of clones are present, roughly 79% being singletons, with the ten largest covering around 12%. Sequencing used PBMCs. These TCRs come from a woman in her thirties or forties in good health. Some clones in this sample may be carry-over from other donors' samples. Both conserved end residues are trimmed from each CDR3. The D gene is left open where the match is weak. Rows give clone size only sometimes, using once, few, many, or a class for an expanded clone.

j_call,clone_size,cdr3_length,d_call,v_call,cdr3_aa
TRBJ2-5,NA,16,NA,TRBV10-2,ASSEPGVQGAGQETQY
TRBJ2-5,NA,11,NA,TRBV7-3,ASSPRGGETQY
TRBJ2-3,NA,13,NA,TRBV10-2,ASRERRGSTDTQY
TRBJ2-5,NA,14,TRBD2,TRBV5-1,ASSLEGLAGQETQY
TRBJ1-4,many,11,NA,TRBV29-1,SVVSQGHEKLF
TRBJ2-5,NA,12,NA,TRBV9,ASSAGREKETQY
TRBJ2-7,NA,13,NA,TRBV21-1,ASSKAREETYEQY
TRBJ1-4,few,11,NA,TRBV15,ATSWGGNEKLF
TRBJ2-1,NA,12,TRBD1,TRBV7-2,ASSFDRGPNEQF
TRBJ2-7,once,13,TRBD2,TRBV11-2,ASRGLAGRMDEQY
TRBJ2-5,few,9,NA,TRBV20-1,SATNQETQY
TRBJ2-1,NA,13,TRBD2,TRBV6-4,ASSVVAGQGNEQF
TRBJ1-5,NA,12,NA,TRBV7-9,ASSLEGGPQPQH
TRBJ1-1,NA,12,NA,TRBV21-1,ASSPKEGNTEAF
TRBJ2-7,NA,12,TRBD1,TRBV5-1,ASSVRQGAGEQY
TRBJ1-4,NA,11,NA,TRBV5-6,ASSLGTNEKLF
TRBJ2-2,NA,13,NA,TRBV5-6,ASSFGRAVTGELF
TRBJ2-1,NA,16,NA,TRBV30,AWSASLGGTGSYNEQF
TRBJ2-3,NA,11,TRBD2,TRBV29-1,SVSRGREDTQY
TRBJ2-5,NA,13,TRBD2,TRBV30,AGILAGLPRETQY
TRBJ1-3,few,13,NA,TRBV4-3,ASSQDNGIGNTIY
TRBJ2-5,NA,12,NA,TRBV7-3,ASSLGSGGETQY
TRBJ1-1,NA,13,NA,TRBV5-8,ASTPQERKRTEAF
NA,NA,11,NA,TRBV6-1,ASSIGASYEQY
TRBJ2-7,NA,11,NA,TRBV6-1,ASSEAVGGEQY
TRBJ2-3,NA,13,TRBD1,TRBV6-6,ASSPGQGAFDTQY
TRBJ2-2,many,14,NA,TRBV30,AWYPQGRGLGGELF
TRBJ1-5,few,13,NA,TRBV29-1,SILLPGGENQPQH
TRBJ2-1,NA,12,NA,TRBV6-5,ASSRDLRANEQF
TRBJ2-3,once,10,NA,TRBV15,ATSGEGDTQY
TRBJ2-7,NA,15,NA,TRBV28,ASSPAEGAGTSYEQY
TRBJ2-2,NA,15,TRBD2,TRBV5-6,ASSFSDLRESAGELF
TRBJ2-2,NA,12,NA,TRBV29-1,SVGGGQNTGELF
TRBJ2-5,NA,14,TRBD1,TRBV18,ASSLSPVGGRETQY
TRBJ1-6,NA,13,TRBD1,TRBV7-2,ASRTTGPDNSPLH
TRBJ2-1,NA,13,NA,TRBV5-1,ASSFITSSYNEQF
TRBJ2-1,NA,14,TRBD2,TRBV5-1,ASSLALAGVNNEQF
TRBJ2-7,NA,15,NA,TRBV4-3,ASSQDRGTLAYYEQY
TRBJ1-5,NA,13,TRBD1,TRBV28,ASSDTGQGVGPQH